This is a list of T cell receptor beta chains from one sample in a study of CXCR3-negative and CXCR3-positive naive CD8 T cells. TCRdb derives one entry per CDR3 protein from the 5' RACE reads, leaving out DNA. The sample data list about 26,000 distinct CDR3 sequences. Sequencing was done on a sample of naive CXCR3- CD8+ T cells from blood. All receptors come from a human donor in good health. Some clones in this sample may be carry-over from other donors' samples. CDR3s include the opening cysteine and the closing phenylalanine or tryptophan. The listing skips clone size in some rows; elsewhere it reads once, few, many or a size class.

abundance	v_gene	j_gene	CDR3aa
-	TRBV20-1	TRBJ2-7	CSARPTGGESYEQYF
-	TRBV9	TRBJ1-1	CASSVDRGTEAFF
-	TRBV20-1	TRBJ2-3	CSASERGGLTDTQYF
-	TRBV7-8	TRBJ1-2	CASSSRQGGDLFRYGYTF
-	TRBV29-1	TRBJ2-7	CSARQGSSYEQYF
-	TRBV4-3	TRBJ1-4	CASSQYPRVFEKLFF
-	TRBV23-1	TRBJ2-4	CASSQSSRLAKNIQYF
-	TRBV19	TRBJ2-2	CASSIGTSGGPVAGELFF
medium-sized	TRBV12-3/TRBV12-4	TRBJ2-7	CASSFGYEQYF
-	TRBV18	TRBJ1-5	CASSQPNSNQPQHF
-	TRBV28	TRBJ1-1	CASSLYTGANTEAFF
-	TRBV4-3	TRBJ2-5	CASSQDGTGGAETQYF
-	TRBV29-1	TRBJ2-7	CSVEEPGTGPSYEQYF
-	TRBV15	TRBJ1-1	CATSRDGWTEYTEAFF
-	TRBV12-3/TRBV12-4	TRBJ2-3	CASSFTDRVTDTQYF
-	TRBV7-9	TRBJ2-1	CASRRYTRDSRQNNEQFF
-	TRBV2	TRBJ1-2	CASSEGVWTGNDHGYTF
-	TRBV5-4	TRBJ2-2	CASSPPGTGELFF
-	TRBV6-5	TRBJ2-7	CASSSTSDRGAYEQYF
-	TRBV6-2/TRBV6-3	TRBJ2-1	CASTLGWENEQFF
-	TRBV20-1	TRBJ2-7	CSARDPSKQYF
-	TRBV6-5	TRBJ1-6	CASSYRLDNSPLHF
medium-sized	TRBV29-1	TRBJ1-2	CSVELSDSYGYTF
-	TRBV27	TRBJ1-1	CASSGGYTEAFF
medium-sized	TRBV27	TRBJ1-2	CASSLFGGSNYGYTF
-	TRBV24-1	TRBJ2-1	CATSDSRGRIDEQFF
-	TRBV4-1	TRBJ1-1	CASSGQGGSTEAFF
-	TRBV12-3/TRBV12-4	TRBJ2-1	CASRGVEGDSYNEQFF
-	TRBV4-3	TRBJ2-1	CASSQDGGGAGNEQFF
-	TRBV15	TRBJ2-5	CATSRGARDLWQETQYF
medium-sized	TRBV28	TRBJ2-2	CASSYRTGGTGELFF
-	TRBV3-1	TRBJ2-7	CASSQGGNNEQYF
-	TRBV6-6	TRBJ2-5	CASSYTREEPQETQYF
-	TRBV29-1	TRBJ1-4	CSARWDEKLFF
-	TRBV24-1	TRBJ2-4	CATDDPAKNIQYF
-	TRBV5-6	TRBJ1-6	CASSLGGDNSPLHF
-	TRBV28	TRBJ2-7	CASSARGVYHEQYF
-	TRBV11-2	TRBJ2-1	CASSLSAGGLDEQFF